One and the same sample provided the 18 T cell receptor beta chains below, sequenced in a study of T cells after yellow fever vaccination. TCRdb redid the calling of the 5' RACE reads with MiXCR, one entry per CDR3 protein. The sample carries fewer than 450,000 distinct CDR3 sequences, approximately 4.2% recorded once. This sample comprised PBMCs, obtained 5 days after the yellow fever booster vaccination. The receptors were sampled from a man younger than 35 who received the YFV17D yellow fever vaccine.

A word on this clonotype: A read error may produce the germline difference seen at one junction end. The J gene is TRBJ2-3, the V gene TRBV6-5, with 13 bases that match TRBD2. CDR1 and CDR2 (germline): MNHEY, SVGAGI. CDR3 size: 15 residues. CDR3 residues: CASSQLAGGTDTEYF. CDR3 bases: TGTGCCAGCAGCCAACTAGCGGGAGGGACAGATACGGAGTATTTT.

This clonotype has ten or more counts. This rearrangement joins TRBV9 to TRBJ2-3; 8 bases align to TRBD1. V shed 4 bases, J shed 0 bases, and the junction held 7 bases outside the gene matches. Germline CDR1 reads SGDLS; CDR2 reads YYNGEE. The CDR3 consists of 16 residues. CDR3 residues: CASSTQGVASTDTQYF. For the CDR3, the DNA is TGTGCCAGCAGCACACAGGGGGTCGCTAGCACAGATACGCAGTATTTT.

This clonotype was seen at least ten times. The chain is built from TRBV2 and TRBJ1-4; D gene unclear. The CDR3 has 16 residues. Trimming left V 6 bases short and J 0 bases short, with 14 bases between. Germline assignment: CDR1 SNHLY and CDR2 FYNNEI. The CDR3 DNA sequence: TGTGCCAGCAGCAGACGGACGGGGTCAACTAATGAAAAACTGTTTTTT. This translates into CASSRRTGSTNEKLFF.

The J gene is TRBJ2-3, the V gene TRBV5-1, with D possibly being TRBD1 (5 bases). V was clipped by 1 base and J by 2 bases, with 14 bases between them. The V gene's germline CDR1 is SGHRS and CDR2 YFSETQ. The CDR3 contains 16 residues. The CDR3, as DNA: TGCGCCAGCAGCTTGAGAGGTCAGGACATCACAGATACGCAGTATTTT. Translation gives CASSLRGQDITDTQYF.

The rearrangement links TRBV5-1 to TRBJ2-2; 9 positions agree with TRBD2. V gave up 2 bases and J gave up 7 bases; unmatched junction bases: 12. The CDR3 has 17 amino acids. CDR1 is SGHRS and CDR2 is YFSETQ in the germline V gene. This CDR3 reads CASSFTLGLADGGELFF. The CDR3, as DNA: TGCGCCAGCAGCTTTACTCTGGGACTAGCCGACGGCGGGGAGCTGTTTTTT.

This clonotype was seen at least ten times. The CDR3 loop is CASSSPRGGSGELFF. The CDR3 DNA is TGTGCCAGCAGCTCCCCAAGAGGTGGATCCGGGGAGCTGTTTTTT. The rearrangement joins TRBV11-2 to TRBJ2-2; D remains unclear. Trimming stripped 4 bases from V and 6 bases from J, with 15 bases between. Germline V gives CDR1 SGHAT, CDR2 FQNNGV. The CDR3 covers 15 residues.

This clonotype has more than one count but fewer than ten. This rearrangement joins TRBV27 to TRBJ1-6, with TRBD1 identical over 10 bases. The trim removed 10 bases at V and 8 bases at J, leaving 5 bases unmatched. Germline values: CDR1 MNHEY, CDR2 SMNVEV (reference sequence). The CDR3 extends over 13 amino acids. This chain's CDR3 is CATRDRGYSPLHF. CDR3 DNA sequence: TGTGCCACCAGGGACAGGGGTTATTCACCCCTCCACTTT.

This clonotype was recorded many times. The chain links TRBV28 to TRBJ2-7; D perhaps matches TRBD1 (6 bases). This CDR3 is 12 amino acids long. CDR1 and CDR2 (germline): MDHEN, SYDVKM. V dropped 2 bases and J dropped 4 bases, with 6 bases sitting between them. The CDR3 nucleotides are TGTGCCAGCAGTTTAGGGACATACGAGCAGTACGTC. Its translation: CASSLGTYEQYV.

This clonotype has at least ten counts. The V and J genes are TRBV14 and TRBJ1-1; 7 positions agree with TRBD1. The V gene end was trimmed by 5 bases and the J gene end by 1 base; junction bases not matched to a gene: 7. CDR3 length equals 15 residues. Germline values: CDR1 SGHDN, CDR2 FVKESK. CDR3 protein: CASSDYRGANTEAFF. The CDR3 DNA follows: TGTGCCAGCAGCGACTACAGGGGCGCGAACACTGAAGCTTTCTTT.

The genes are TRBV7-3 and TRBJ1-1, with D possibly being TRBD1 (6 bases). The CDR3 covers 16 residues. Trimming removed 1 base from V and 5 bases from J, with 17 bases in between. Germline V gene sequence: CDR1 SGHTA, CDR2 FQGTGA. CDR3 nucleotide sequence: TGTGCCAGCAGCTTAATAGGAGGTGACAGGACTACTGAAGCTTTCTTT. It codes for CASSLIGGDRTTEAFF.

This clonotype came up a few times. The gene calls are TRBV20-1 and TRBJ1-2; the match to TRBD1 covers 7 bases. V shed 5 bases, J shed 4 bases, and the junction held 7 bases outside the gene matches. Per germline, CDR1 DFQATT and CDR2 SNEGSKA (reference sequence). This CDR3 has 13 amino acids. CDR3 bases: TGCAGTGCTCCATACGGGACAGTCTATGGCTACACCTTC. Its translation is CSAPYGTVYGYTF.

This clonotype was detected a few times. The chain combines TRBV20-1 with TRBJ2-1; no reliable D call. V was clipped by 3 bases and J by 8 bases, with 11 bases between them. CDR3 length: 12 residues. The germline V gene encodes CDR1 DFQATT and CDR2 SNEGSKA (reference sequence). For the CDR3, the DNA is TGCAGTGCTAGGCAGCGCTCCGATGAGCAGTTCTTC. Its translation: CSARQRSDEQFF.

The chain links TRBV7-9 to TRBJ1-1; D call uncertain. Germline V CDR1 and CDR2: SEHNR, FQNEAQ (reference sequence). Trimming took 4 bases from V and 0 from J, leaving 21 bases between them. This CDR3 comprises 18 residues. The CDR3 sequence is CASSSDANPLLMNTEAFF. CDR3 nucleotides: TGTGCCAGCAGCTCGGACGCCAACCCCTTACTTATGAACACTGAAGCTTTCTTT.

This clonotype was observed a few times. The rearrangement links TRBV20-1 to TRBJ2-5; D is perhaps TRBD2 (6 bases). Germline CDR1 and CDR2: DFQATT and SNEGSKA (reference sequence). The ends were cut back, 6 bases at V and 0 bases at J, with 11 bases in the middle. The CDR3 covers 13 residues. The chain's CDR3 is CSAGAGYQETQYF. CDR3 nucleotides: TGCAGTGCCGGGGCGGGGTACCAAGAGACCCAGTACTTC.

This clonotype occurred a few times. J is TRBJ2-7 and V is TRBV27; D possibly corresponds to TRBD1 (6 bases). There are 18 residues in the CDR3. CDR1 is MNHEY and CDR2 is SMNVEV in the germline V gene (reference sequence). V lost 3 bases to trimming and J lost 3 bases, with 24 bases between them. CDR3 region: CASSFQLRPTGLIYEQYF. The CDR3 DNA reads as TGTGCCAGCAGTTTCCAACTTCGGCCAACAGGGTTAATCTACGAGCAGTACTTC.

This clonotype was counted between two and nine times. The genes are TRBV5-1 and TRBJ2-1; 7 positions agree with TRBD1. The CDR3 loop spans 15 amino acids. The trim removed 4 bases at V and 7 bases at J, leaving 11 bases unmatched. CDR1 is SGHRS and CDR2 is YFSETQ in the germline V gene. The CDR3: CASSGSLQGKNEQFF. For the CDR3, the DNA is TGCGCCAGCAGCGGGTCTCTACAGGGGAAAAATGAGCAGTTCTTC. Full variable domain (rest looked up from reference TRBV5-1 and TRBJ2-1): KAGVTQTPRYLIKTRGQQVTLSCSPISGHRSVSWYQQTPGQGLQFLFEYFSETQRNKGNFPGRFSGRQFSNSRSEMNVSTLELGDSALYLCASSGSLQGKNEQFFGPGTRLTVL.

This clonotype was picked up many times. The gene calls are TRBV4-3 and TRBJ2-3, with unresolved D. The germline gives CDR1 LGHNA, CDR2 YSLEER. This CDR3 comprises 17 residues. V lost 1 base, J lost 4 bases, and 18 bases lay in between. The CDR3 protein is CASSQGLGSDGADTQYF. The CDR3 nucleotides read TGCGCCAGCAGCCAAGGATTAGGGTCGGATGGGGCAGATACGCAGTATTTT.

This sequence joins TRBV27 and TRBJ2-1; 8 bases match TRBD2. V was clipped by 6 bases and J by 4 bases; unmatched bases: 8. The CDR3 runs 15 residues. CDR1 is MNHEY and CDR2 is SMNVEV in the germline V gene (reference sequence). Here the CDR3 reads CASSLSGDFYNEQFF. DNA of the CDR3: TGTGCCAGCAGCCTTAGCGGGGATTTTTACAATGAGCAGTTCTTC.